This TCR beta chain was observed in a study of T-cell reconstitution after alpha-beta-depleted transplantation in children. A TCRbeta library incorporating unique molecular identifiers was prepared. TCRdb independently ran MiXCR on the PCR reads; one entry per CDR3 protein. The table lists about 500,000 distinct CDR3 sequences, roughly 33% of them singletons. Germline CDR1 and CDR2: SQVTM and ANQGSEA. This CDR3 contains 13 residues. V lost 6 bases and J lost 9, with 18 bases in between. The gene calls are TRBV29-1 and TRBJ2-1, with TRBD2 as a possible D gene (5 bases). The source of this sequence is a human donor who donated a stem cell graft to a child with aplastic anemia. The sample in question was PBMCs from the stem cell graft donor, obtained from the stem cell graft. DNA of the CDR3: TGCAGCGTGGGGAGCACCGAGGGAAGTGAGCAGTTCTTC. It specifies CSVGSTEGSEQFF.